Below, 5 T cell receptor beta chains from the same sample are listed, as sequenced in a study of T cell repertoires in aging, cancer and after chemotherapy. TRB rearrangements spanning V, D and J were amplified using mixed TRB-A/B primers. TCRdb re-called the multiplex PCR reads through MiXCR, storing one row per CDR3 protein. This table holds just over 4,500 distinct CDR3 sequences, about 20% found once. Amplification of TCR beta used genomic DNA extracted from peripheral blood. Sample: blood. The receptor source for this set is a human donor with a blood cancer.

Worth noting for this clonotype: A much larger clone lies one base from this, so it may be a read error. The J gene is TRBJ1-2, the V gene TRBV19, with D uncertain. The CDR3 consists of 13 residues. Trimming stripped 7 bases from V and 8 bases from J, with 17 bases between. Germline CDR1 is LNHDA and CDR2 is SQIVND (reference sequence). CDR3 sequence (DNA): TGTGCCAGTAAGGATGATGGGGTCAGAGGCTACACCTTC. It encodes CASKDDGVRGYTF.

This clonotype ranks as medium-sized. This CDR3 reads CASSLTGTDYNEQFF. In DNA form, the CDR3 reads TGTGCCAGCAGCTTGACCGGGACAGACTACAATGAGCAGTTCTTC. The chain joins TRBV5-6 to TRBJ2-1; 7 nucleotides align to TRBD1. Looked up from germline, CDR1 is SGHDT and CDR2 is YYEEEE. J lost 3 bases, V lost 1 base, and 4 bases had no gene match. The CDR3 runs to 15 residues.

This clonotype ranks as medium-sized. This sequence joins TRBV5-5 and TRBJ2-3; TRBD1 agrees at 8 bases. Trimming removed 0 bases from V and 1 base from J; junction bases left unmatched: 4. The CDR3 is 16 residues long. Per the germline V gene, CDR1 is SGHKS and CDR2 is YYEKEE (reference sequence). In DNA, the CDR3 is TGTGCCAGCAGCTTGGTTGGACAGGGCGGCACAGATACGCAGTATTTT. Protein: CASSLVGQGGTDTQYF.

By sample share, this clonotype is medium-sized. This chain links TRBV19 with TRBJ2-3; D might be TRBD1 (5 bases). Germline V CDR1 and CDR2: LNHDA, SQIVND (reference sequence). Trimming removed 6 bases from V and 5 bases from J, with 15 bases in between. This CDR3 is 14 amino acids long. The CDR3 DNA reads as TGTGCCAGTAGAGGTGGGGCGATGGGAGATACGCAGTATTTT. It is translated as CASRGGAMGDTQYF. Complete variable domain (other parts from reference TRBV19 and TRBJ2-3): DGGITQSPKYLFRKEGQNVTLSCEQNLNHDAMYWYRQDPGQGLRLIYYSQIVNDFQKGDIAEGYSVSREKKESFPLTVTSAQKNPTAFYLCASRGGAMGDTQYFGPGTRLTVL.

This clonotype is judged medium-sized. V and J are TRBV29-1 and TRBJ2-3; D might be TRBD1 (6 bases). Germline-derived CDR1 and CDR2 are SQVTM and ANQGSEA. The CDR3 is 17 amino acids. V shed 5 bases and J shed 5 bases, with 26 bases lying between them. This CDR3 reads CSVIGGLTGRSLDTQYF. The DNA of the CDR3 is TGCAGCGTTATAGGGGGATTAACGGGGCGCTCCCTAGATACGCAGTATTTT.